These 17 T cell receptor beta chains were all obtained from the same sample, sequenced in a study of blood T cells in healthy people across ages. Next came a second PCR, run for about 6 to 11 cycles, which used a sample-barcoded 5' primer along with a J-beta primer mix. From the 5' RACE reads, TCRdb called clonotypes with MiXCR, one entry per CDR3 protein. The table shows roughly 930,000 distinct CDR3 sequences, with around 46% occurring only once. The sample was blood. These receptors all stem from a young man in good health.

In this sample, this clonotype turned up once. V is TRBV28 and J is TRBJ1-2; no definite D call. The length of the CDR3 is 13 residues. Per the germline V gene, CDR1 is MDHEN and CDR2 is SYDVKM. Trimming took off 6 bases at V and 0 bases at J, with 8 bases between the two ends. This CDR3 reads CASREPANYGYTF. The CDR3 nucleotides read TGTGCCAGCAGGGAGCCGGCTAACTATGGCTACACCTTC.

This rearrangement joins TRBV30 to TRBJ1-1, with D possibly TRBD1 on 6 matching bases. Trimming pared 5 bases from V and 3 bases from J, leaving 16 bases between. Per the germline V gene, CDR1 is GTSNPN and CDR2 is SVGIG (reference sequence). There are 14 residues in the CDR3. CDR3 coding DNA: TGTGCCTGGGAGGAACTAACAGGGTACACTGAAGCTTTCTTT. It codes for CAWEELTGYTEAFF.

This clonotype was seen a handful of times. The V call is TRBV6-5, the J call TRBJ2-6; D remains unclear. The CDR3 contains 15 residues. CDR1 is MNHEY and CDR2 is SVGAGI in the germline V gene. V was trimmed by 6 bases and J by 0 bases, leaving 9 bases between them. The CDR3 nucleotides are TGTGCCAGCAGACTTTATACCTCTGGGGCCAACGTCCTGACTTTC. This encodes CASRLYTSGANVLTF.

The chain combines TRBV3-1 with TRBJ1-2, with D possibly being TRBD1 (5 bases). The CDR3 runs 14 residues. Germline CDR1 LGHDT, CDR2 YNNKEL (reference sequence). V dropped 3 bases and J dropped 0 bases, with 8 bases sitting between them. This CDR3 reads CASSQQGANYGYTF. CDR3 in DNA: TGTGCCAGCAGCCAGCAGGGAGCTAACTATGGCTACACCTTC.

The chain joins TRBV7-2 to TRBJ2-3; 7 bases are shared with TRBD1. The CDR3 has 15 residues. After removal of 8 bases from V and 2 bases from J, the junction contained 10 bases not matched to a gene. From germline, CDR1 is SGHTA and CDR2 FQGNSA. CDR3 coding DNA: TGTGCCAGCTCCACTACAGGGGTTGACACAGATACGCAGTATTTT. Translation: CASSTTGVDTDTQYF.

This sequence joins TRBV29-1 and TRBJ1-2; D is uncertain. Germline values: CDR1 SQVTM, CDR2 ANQGSEA. The germline V and J ends were trimmed by 4 bases and 7 bases, with 13 bases remaining between them. There are 12 residues in the CDR3. In DNA, the CDR3 is TGCAGCGTTGTTAGTGTTGGGTCTGGCTACACCTTC. Its protein is CSVVSVGSGYTF.

The chain has TRBV25-1 and TRBJ1-6; TRBD1 is a possible D gene (6 bases). V gave up 3 bases and J gave up 10 bases, with 16 bases separating them. Germline V gene lookup returns CDR1 MGHDK and CDR2 SYGVNS. This CDR3 spans 15 amino acids. This CDR3 reads CASSESTGWGSPLHF. CDR3 DNA sequence: TGTGCCAGCAGTGAGTCCACAGGGTGGGGATCACCCCTCCACTTT.

This chain joins TRBV7-9 and TRBJ1-4, with TRBD1 as a possible D gene (6 bases). The CDR3 extends over 14 amino acids. Trimming stripped 5 bases from V and 12 bases from J, with 19 bases between. CDR1 and CDR2 (germline): SEHNR, FQNEAQ (reference sequence). CDR3 in DNA: TGTGCCAGCAGCCCCTGGACAGTTAATGAGGAACTGTTTTTT. This gives the protein CASSPWTVNEELFF.

The chain carries TRBV7-2 and TRBJ2-1, with D uncertain. CDR1 is SGHTA, CDR2 FQGNSA, per germline. The CDR3 runs 16 residues. The germline V and J ends were trimmed by 1 base and 0 bases, with 10 bases remaining between them. The CDR3 nucleotides read TGTGCCAGCAGCTTAGAACTTTTGAGCTCCTACAATGAGCAGTTCTTC. It codes for CASSLELLSSYNEQFF.

Concerning this clonotype: The CDR3 carries no conserved terminal phenylalanine or tryptophan, so it likely arises from a read error. This chain joins TRBV6-4 and TRBJ2-1, with 8 bases fitting TRBD2. The CDR3 is 17 amino acids. Germline values: CDR1 MRHNA, CDR2 SNTAGT. With V trimmed by 4 bases and J by 0 bases, 8 bases remained unmatched. The CDR3 is CASSVLYGTSSYNEQFL. The CDR3 DNA reads as TGTGCCAGCAGTGTCCTTTATGGGACTAGCTCCTACAATGAGCAGTTCTTA.

The chain couples TRBV20-1 to TRBJ2-7; 7 bases are a match to TRBD1. Germline values: CDR1 DFQATT, CDR2 SNEGSKA (reference sequence). Unmatched junction bases numbered 13, after V lost 2 bases and J lost 6 bases. The CDR3 runs 15 residues. This CDR3 is CSARTSGQRSSEQYF. The CDR3 DNA is TGCAGTGCTAGAACATCGGGACAGAGGTCTTCCGAGCAGTACTTC.

This clonotype has a handful of counts. The chain has TRBV5-1 and TRBJ2-7, with a tentative D call TRBD1 (6 bases). The CDR3 sequence is 16 residues long. V dropped 3 bases and J dropped 2 bases, with 18 bases sitting between them. The V gene's germline CDR1 is SGHRS and CDR2 YFSETQ. This chain's CDR3 is CASSSLGLQGTYEQYF. The CDR3 nucleotides are TGCGCCAGCAGCTCACTCGGGTTACAGGGAACCTACGAGCAGTACTTC.

The chain is built from TRBV9 and TRBJ2-5; the D gene is possibly TRBD1 (5 bases). The germline CDR1 and CDR2 sequences are SGDLS and YYNGEE. The CDR3 is 15 amino acids. V lost 0 bases, J lost 5 bases, and 14 bases lay in between. The CDR3: CASSVAQGARETQYF. The CDR3 DNA reads as TGTGCCAGCAGCGTAGCTCAAGGGGCCAGGGAGACCCAGTACTTC.

The genes are TRBV5-1 and TRBJ2-2; D is undetermined. V lost 4 bases to trimming and J lost 0 bases, with 13 bases between them. CDR1 and CDR2 from the germline V gene are SGHRS and YFSETQ. This CDR3 has 16 amino acids. Here the CDR3 reads CASSPLRDSNTGELFF. The CDR3 bases are TGCGCCAGCAGCCCCCTTAGAGACTCGAACACCGGGGAGCTGTTTTTT. Full variable domain (rest looked up from reference TRBV5-1 and TRBJ2-2): KAGVTQTPRYLIKTRGQQVTLSCSPISGHRSVSWYQQTPGQGLQFLFEYFSETQRNKGNFPGRFSGRQFSNSRSEMNVSTLELGDSALYLCASSPLRDSNTGELFFGEGSRLTVL.

There are a few counts of this clonotype. This may be a read error, as it is one base from a much larger clone. J is TRBJ2-7 and V is TRBV20-1; a weak D match, TRBD1 (6 bases). V lost 3 bases and J lost 0, with 12 bases in between. Per germline, CDR1 DFQATT and CDR2 SNEGSKA (reference sequence). The CDR3 contains 14 residues. CDR3: CSASRATGSYEQYF. The CDR3 DNA is TGCAGTGCTAGCAGAGCGACAGGCTCCTACGAGCAGTACTTC.

This clonotype was seen a single time. This chain joins TRBV20-1 and TRBJ2-3; D is perhaps TRBD1 (5 bases). The CDR3 covers 13 residues. V was clipped by 1 base and J by 2 bases, with 7 bases between them. CDR1 is DFQATT, CDR2 SNEGSKA, per germline (reference sequence). The chain's CDR3 is CSARVGATDTQYF. The CDR3 nucleotides read TGCAGTGCTAGAGTTGGGGCCACAGATACGCAGTATTTT.

This clonotype was recorded a few times. V usage is TRBV28 and J usage is TRBJ1-2; D unclear. Germline V gives CDR1 MDHEN, CDR2 SYDVKM. This CDR3 has 13 residues. V lost 11 bases, J lost 7 bases, and 20 bases lay in between. CDR3 sequence (DNA): TGTGCCCATCGTTCTTTATCAGTGAGTGGCTACACCTTC. Protein: CAHRSLSVSGYTF.